A single sample gave rise to the 15 T cell receptor beta chains below, sequenced in a study of cytomegalovirus exposure and HLA in healthy donors. PCR used 60 Vbeta primers and 13 Jbeta primers. Produced via immunoSEQ multiplex PCR; TCRdb's table is partial and in-frame only. The sample lists 75,000 to 90,000 clones, roughly 80% occurring once. The sequenced sample consisted of PBMCs. The receptors shown here come from a man aged 50 to 59 in good health and CMV-seronegative.

The chain has TRBV27 and TRBJ1-2; 10 nucleotides line up with TRBD1. The CDR3 is made up of 13 amino acids. Losses at the gene ends were 6 bases for V and 6 bases for J; bases not matched to a gene: 4. The germline V gene has CDR1 MNHEY and CDR2 SMNVEV (reference sequence). The CDR3 loop is CASSWDRGHGYTF. CDR3 DNA: TGTGCCAGCAGCTGGGACAGGGGCCATGGCTACACCTTC.

The chain joins TRBV10-3 to TRBJ1-1; TRBD1 might be the D (5 bases). The V gene lost 5 bases and the J gene lost 1 base, with 8 bases spanning the gap. CDR3 length equals 13 residues. CDR1 and CDR2 (germline): ENHRY, SYGVKD. CDR3: CAISLDRNTEAFF. As DNA, the CDR3 is TGTGCCATCAGTCTAGACAGGAACACTGAAGCTTTCTTT.

This clone was picked up one time. The CDR3 DNA sequence: TGCGCCAGCAGCTTGAAAGGTGAAGGGTCGGGAGGCTACACCTTC. It is translated as CASSLKGEGSGGYTF. The chain recombines TRBV5-1 with TRBJ1-2; D not certain. Germline assignment: CDR1 SGHRS and CDR2 YFSETQ. CDR3 size: 15 residues. V shed 1 base and J shed 8 bases, with 18 bases lying between them. Drawing the rest from reference TRBV5-1 and TRBJ1-2, the complete variable domain is KAGVTQTPRYLIKTRGQQVTLSCSPISGHRSVSWYQQTPGQGLQFLFEYFSETQRNKGNFPGRFSGRQFSNSRSEMNVSTLELGDSALYLCASSLKGEGSGGYTFGSGTRLTVV.

The chain combines TRBV5-1 with TRBJ2-3; D may be TRBD1 (5 bases). The CDR3 loop spans 16 amino acids. Germline V lookup: CDR1 SGHRS, CDR2 YFSETQ. V lost 0 bases, J lost 0 bases, and 11 bases lay in between. The DNA of the CDR3 is TGCGCCAGCAGCTTGGCCCAGGGCCCAAGCACAGATACGCAGTATTTT. Translated, it gives CASSLAQGPSTDTQYF.

In regard to this clone: At one of its ends the junction is not consistent with the germline gene, which may arise from a read error. This chain connects TRBV7-9 to TRBJ1-4, with unresolved D. This CDR3 spans 15 amino acids. Per germline, CDR1 SEHNR and CDR2 FQNEAQ (reference sequence). The CDR3 nucleotides are TGTTCCAGCAGCGAGCGCCTTACAACTAATGAAAAACTGTTTTTT. Translating gives CSSSERLTTNEKLFF.

The chain couples TRBV10-3 to TRBJ2-5; TRBD1 matches 8 bases. The J call is doubtful: the DNA matches TRBJ2-7 better. CDR1 and CDR2 from the germline V gene are ENHRY and SYGVKD. This CDR3 is built from 15 residues. CDR3 sequence: CAISAAQGAVHEQYF. CDR3 sequence (DNA): TGTGCCATCAGCGCCGCTCAGGGGGCCGTCCACGAGCAGTACTTC.

The chain employs TRBV28 and TRBJ1-1; maybe TRBD1 (5 bases). The CDR3 contains 14 residues. Trimming removed 7 bases from V and 6 bases from J, with 18 bases in between. Germline lookup yields CDR1 MDHEN and CDR2 SYDVKM. As DNA, the CDR3 is TGTGCCAGCACCCCATTGCAGGGTTTCCCTGAAGCTTTCTTT. This translates into CASTPLQGFPEAFF.

The V and J genes are TRBV14 and TRBJ2-5; a weak D match, TRBD2 (6 bases). Trimming left V 5 bases short and J 3 bases short, with 10 bases between. CDR3 size: 13 residues. Germline assignment: CDR1 SGHDN and CDR2 FVKESK. The CDR3 here is CASSFPGEETQYF. The DNA for the CDR3 is TGTGCCAGCAGCTTCCCGGGAGAAGAGACCCAGTACTTC.

The rearrangement uses TRBV7-9 and TRBJ2-1, with 7 bases identical to TRBD2. V dropped 3 bases and J dropped 0; count of bases not matched to a gene: 5. Germline values: CDR1 SEHNR, CDR2 FQNEAQ (reference sequence). The CDR3 sequence is 16 residues long. CDR3 in DNA: TGTGCCAGCAGCTTTAGGGGCGGGGGCTCCTACAATGAGCAGTTCTTC. Encoded protein: CASSFRGGGSYNEQFF.

This clone was detected only once. The rearrangement joins TRBV19 to TRBJ2-7; 11 bases match TRBD2. CDR3 length equals 16 residues. Trimming took 3 bases from V and 4 from J; bases not matched to a gene: 8. Germline assignment: CDR1 LNHDA and CDR2 SQIVND (reference sequence). The CDR3 DNA reads TGTGCCAGTAGTATTCATAGCGGGGGGGCTTCGTACGAGCAGTACTTC. Translation: CASSIHSGGASYEQYF. The entire variable domain, with the rest obtained from reference TRBV19 and TRBJ2-7, is as follows: DGGITQSPKYLFRKEGQNVTLSCEQNLNHDAMYWYRQDPGQGLRLIYYSQIVNDFQKGDIAEGYSVSREKKESFPLTVTSAQKNPTAFYLCASSIHSGGASYEQYFGPGTRLTVT.

V and J are TRBV4-2 and TRBJ2-2; D is uncertain. CDR3 length equals 13 residues. V was clipped by 1 base and J by 6 bases, with 6 bases between them. The germline V gene encodes CDR1 LGHNA and CDR2 YNFKEQ. CDR3 residues: CASSQGRAGELFF. The CDR3 DNA sequence: TGTGCCAGCAGCCAAGGTCGCGCCGGGGAGCTGTTTTTT.

This chain uses TRBV2 with TRBJ2-2, with a weak D call TRBD1 (6 bases). Germline values: CDR1 SNHLY, CDR2 FYNNEI. This CDR3 spans 15 amino acids. V was clipped by 7 bases and J by 0 bases, with 12 bases between them. In DNA form, the CDR3 reads TGTGCCAGCAAGCTGGACAGCTCGAACACCGGGGAGCTGTTTTTT. Encoded protein: CASKLDSSNTGELFF. The full variable domain, its missing parts supplied by reference TRBV2 and TRBJ2-2, is EPEVTQTPSHQVTQMGQEVILRCVPISNHLYFYWYRQILGQKVEFLVSFYNNEISEKSEIFDDQFSVERPDGSNFTLKIRSTKLEDSAMYFCASKLDSSNTGELFFGEGSRLTVL.

V is TRBV11-2 and J is TRBJ1-1; 9 bases are shared with TRBD1. After removal of 6 bases from V and 4 bases from J, the junction contained 9 bases not matched to a gene. The CDR3 spans 15 residues. The germline V gene has CDR1 SGHAT and CDR2 FQNNGV. The CDR3 coding sequence is TGTGCCAGCAGGACTACCGGGACAGGGCTCACTGAAGCTTTCTTT. It specifies CASRTTGTGLTEAFF. Together with reference TRBV11-2 and TRBJ1-1, the CDR3 gives the full variable domain: EAGVAQSPRYKIIEKRQSVAFWCNPISGHATLYWYQQILGQGPKLLIQFQNNGVVDDSQLPKDRFSAERLKGVDSTLKIQPAKLEDSAVYLCASRTTGTGLTEAFFGQGTRLTVV.

V usage is TRBV19 and J usage is TRBJ1-2; the match to TRBD1 covers 10 bases. V dropped 3 bases and J dropped 7; count of bases not matched to a gene: 8. CDR1 and CDR2 (germline): LNHDA, SQIVND (reference sequence). The CDR3 length is 15 residues. The CDR3 here is CASSMRGTGVFGYTF. The CDR3 DNA follows: TGTGCCAGTAGTATGAGAGGGACAGGGGTATTTGGCTACACCTTC.

The chain carries TRBV30 and TRBJ1-3, with D perhaps TRBD1 (6 bases). The germline CDR1 and CDR2 sequences are GTSNPN and SVGIG (reference sequence). The CDR3 has 14 amino acids. Trimming removed 3 bases at V and 7 bases at J, with 16 bases between. DNA for the CDR3: TGTGCCTGGAGGTACACAGGGTTGAAGAACACCATATATTTT. Translating it yields CAWRYTGLKNTIYF.